The 27 T cell receptor beta chains presented below share a single source sample, sequenced in a study of blood T cell repertoires in COVID-19. Data came from immunoSEQ multiplex PCR; TCRdb stores just in-frame clones and leaves some out. The table has around 170,000 clones, around 67% seen once. Sequenced input: peripheral blood. The receptors were gathered from an elderly woman with acute or convalescent COVID-19.

This clone occurred once. This sequence is one base from a far larger clone and is likely a read error. This chain connects TRBV7-3 to TRBJ2-1, with D possibly matching TRBD2 (5 bases). This CDR3 spans 13 amino acids. Germline V lookup: CDR1 SGHTA, CDR2 FQGTGA. With 2 bases removed from V and 4 bases from J, the gap between germline ends came to 6 bases. The CDR3 spells CASSLGLYNEQFF. The CDR3 nucleotides read TGTGCCAGCAGCTTAGGACTTTACAATGAGCAGTTCTTC.

The chain links TRBV28 to TRBJ1-2, with D perhaps TRBD1 (5 bases). Looked up from germline, CDR1 is MDHEN and CDR2 is SYDVKM. This CDR3 region has 13 residues. Trimming shortened V by 2 bases and J by 5 bases, and 9 bases separated the two germline ends. Here the CDR3 reads CASSLGAKYGYTF. The CDR3 DNA is TGTGCCAGCAGTTTAGGGGCAAAATATGGCTACACCTTC.

In DNA form, the CDR3 reads TGTGCCAGCAGCCGGACAGGGGGCACTGGAAACACCATATATTTT. Its protein is CASSRTGGTGNTIYF. The genes are TRBV7-8 and TRBJ1-3, with 11 bases lining up with TRBD1. The CDR3 has 15 residues. The ends lost 5 bases at V and 2 bases at J; junction bases unmatched: 2. CDR1 is SGHVS and CDR2 is FQNEAQ in the germline V gene. The full variable domain, with the rest looked up from reference TRBV7-8 and TRBJ1-3, is GAGVSQSPRYKVAKRGQDVALRCDPISGHVSLFWYQQALGQGPEFLTYFQNEAQLDKSGLPSDRFFAERPEGSVSTLKIQRTQQEDSAVYLCASSRTGGTGNTIYFGEGSWLTVV.

This rearrangement joins TRBV6-1 to TRBJ2-7; 8 bases fit TRBD2. Germline V gives CDR1 MNHNS, CDR2 SASEGT. The V gene end was trimmed by 2 bases and the J gene end by 3 bases; junction bases not matched to a gene: 6. The CDR3 length is 15 residues. CDR3 DNA: TGTGCCAGCAGTGAATCCAGCGGGAGTATCTACGAGCAGTACTTC. It translates to CASSESSGSIYEQYF.

The chain has TRBV19 and TRBJ2-7; TRBD1 agrees at 8 bases. Per the germline V gene, CDR1 is LNHDA and CDR2 is SQIVND (reference sequence). V lost 5 bases and J lost 5; bases outside the gene matches: 14. CDR3 size: 16 residues. CDR3 sequence (DNA): TGTGCCAGTAGTCCTCAAGACGGGACAGGTACTCACGAGCAGTACTTC. Translated: CASSPQDGTGTHEQYF.

The CDR3: CASSITSGRIYEQFF. CDR3 DNA: TGTGCCAGCAGCATAACTAGCGGGAGAATCTATGAGCAGTTCTTC. The chain links TRBV2 to TRBJ2-1; the match to TRBD2 covers 11 bases. CDR3 size: 15 residues. J gave up 8 bases and V 6 bases, and 9 bases lay outside the gene matches. CDR1 SNHLY and CDR2 FYNNEI come from the germline V gene. Based on the CDR3 plus reference TRBV2 and TRBJ2-1, the full variable domain is EPEVTQTPSHQVTQMGQEVILRCVPISNHLYFYWYRQILGQKVEFLVSFYNNEISEKSEIFDDQFSVERPDGSNFTLKIRSTKLEDSAMYFCASSITSGRIYEQFFGPGTRLTVL.

V and J are TRBV5-4 and TRBJ2-1; TRBD2 is a possible D gene (6 bases). The germline CDR1 and CDR2 sequences are SGHNT and YYREEE (reference sequence). Trimming removed 2 bases from V and 9 bases from J, with 27 bases in between. The CDR3 has 18 amino acids. CDR3 coding DNA: TGTGCCAGCAGCTTTTTGACGGGAGAATTTTTAGTCGGCAGTGAGCAGTTCTTC. It specifies CASSFLTGEFLVGSEQFF.

This chain links TRBV27 with TRBJ2-3; D gene ambiguous. The CDR3 extends over 16 amino acids. Germline values: CDR1 MNHEY, CDR2 SMNVEV (reference sequence). Trimming took 8 bases from V and 2 from J, leaving 20 bases between them. CDR3 DNA sequence: TGTGCCAGCCGCCTTGGCTCCGTACCCTTCACAGATACGCAGTATTTT. As protein: CASRLGSVPFTDTQYF.

The chain carries TRBV7-8 and TRBJ2-3; D is perhaps TRBD1 (7 bases). Per the germline V gene, CDR1 is SGHVS and CDR2 is FQNEAQ. The V end lost 5 bases, the J end lost 1 base, and 16 bases lay between the germline ends. CDR3 length: 16 amino acids. The CDR3 spells CASSPGAGQRTDTQYF. In nucleotides, the CDR3 is TGTGCCAGCAGCCCAGGGGCGGGACAGCGCACAGATACGCAGTATTTT.

The chain links TRBV6-4 to TRBJ2-1; 9 bases are a match to TRBD2. In germline, CDR1 is MRHNA, CDR2 SNTAGT. Trimming cost V 3 bases and J 1 base; bases outside gene matches: 4. The CDR3 has 16 residues. CDR3 protein: CASSDIAGVSYNEQFF. The CDR3, as DNA: TGTGCCAGCAGTGATATAGCGGGAGTTTCCTACAATGAGCAGTTCTTC.

The chain has TRBV19 and TRBJ1-1; TRBD1 agrees at 9 bases. This CDR3 spans 13 amino acids. Per germline, CDR1 LNHDA and CDR2 SQIVND (reference sequence). The J segment lost 5 bases and the V segment lost 6 bases, leaving 4 bases of the junction unmatched. This CDR3 is CASRTGGMTEAFF. The CDR3 DNA reads as TGTGCCAGTAGAACAGGGGGCATGACTGAAGCTTTCTTT.

This sequence joins TRBV30 and TRBJ1-5; 7 bases line up with TRBD1. Germline V gene sequence: CDR1 GTSNPN, CDR2 SVGIG (reference sequence). Trimming took 4 bases from V and 4 from J; bases not matched to a gene: 7. The length of the CDR3 is 14 residues. CDR3 protein: CAWTGTAENQPQHF. The CDR3 nucleotides read TGTGCCTGGACCGGGACAGCGGAAAATCAGCCCCAGCATTTT.

The chain links TRBV10-3 to TRBJ1-2, with D possibly matching TRBD1 (6 bases). With 6 bases removed from V and 2 bases from J, the gap between germline ends came to 16 bases. Germline CDR1 ENHRY, CDR2 SYGVKD. This CDR3 is built from 15 residues. The CDR3 protein is CAIRAGDTFNYGYTF. The CDR3 DNA is TGTGCCATCAGAGCAGGGGACACCTTCAACTATGGCTACACCTTC.

This clone has just a few counts. A junction boundary mismatches the germline segment, possibly from a read error. The chain is built from TRBV5-1 and TRBJ2-5, with a possible D match to TRBD2 (6 bases). CDR1 and CDR2 from the germline V gene are SGHRS and YFSETQ. The CDR3 covers 14 residues. The CDR3 loop reads CASSSPTGERATNF. CDR3 bases: TGCGCCAGCAGCTCGCCGACGGGAGAGCGGGCGACAAACTTC.

The chain couples TRBV5-1 to TRBJ2-3, with TRBD2 matching 11 bases. This CDR3 is 15 amino acids long. Germline-derived CDR1 and CDR2 are SGHRS and YFSETQ. V lost 5 bases, J lost 7 bases, and 9 bases stayed unmatched. CDR3 in amino acids: CASRLAGGSRNTQYF. The CDR3, as DNA: TGCGCCAGCAGGCTAGCGGGAGGAAGTAGGAATACGCAGTATTTT.

V is TRBV21-1 and J is TRBJ2-3; the table's D call, TRBD2, was not checked against the DNA. TRBV21-1 is labeled a pseudogene. There are 21 residues in the CDR3. CDR3 region: CASSKNAPRGRGNRYTDTQYF. The CDR3 DNA is TGTGCCAGCAGCAAGAACGCCCCCCGTGGGAGGGGAAATCGGTACACAGATACGCAGTATTTT.

The DNA for the CDR3 is TGTGCCTGGAGTTTTTCTACGGGGGCTGAAGCTTTCTTT. Its protein product is CAWSFSTGAEAFF. V and J are TRBV30 and TRBJ1-1; D perhaps matches TRBD1 (5 bases). From germline, CDR1 is GTSNPN and CDR2 SVGIG (reference sequence). The CDR3 spans 13 residues. V lost 2 bases and J lost 6, with 13 bases in between.

This chain links TRBV28 with TRBJ1-4; 8 bases are shared with TRBD1. Germline V gene sequence: CDR1 MDHEN, CDR2 SYDVKM. The V gene end was trimmed by 5 bases and the J gene end by 7 bases; junction bases not matched to a gene: 9. The CDR3 covers 15 residues. CDR3 residues: CASSTGQGRSEKLFF. Here the CDR3 DNA reads TGTGCCAGCAGTACCGGACAGGGAAGGAGTGAAAAACTGTTTTTT.

The chain couples TRBV6-2 or TRBV6-3 to TRBJ1-1; D perhaps matches TRBD1 (5 bases). V gave up 3 bases and J gave up 9 bases, with 14 bases separating them. CDR1 and CDR2 from the germline V gene are MNHEY and SVGEGT. The CDR3 has 13 residues. The CDR3 loop is CASSYVAGLKAFF. CDR3 DNA sequence: TGTGCCAGCAGTTATGTCGCGGGACTGAAAGCTTTCTTT.

This sequence joins TRBV6-6 and TRBJ2-5; possibly TRBD1 or TRBD2 for D (7 bases each). Trimming cost V 6 bases and J 5 bases, with 13 bases left between them. The germline V gene has CDR1 MNHNY and CDR2 SVGAGI (reference sequence). This CDR3 contains 13 residues. CDR3 region: CASRRQGGETQYF. The CDR3 DNA follows: TGTGCCAGCAGACGACAGGGAGGGGAGACCCAGTACTTC.

There are a few counts of this clone. The chain joins TRBV7-9 to TRBJ2-3; D perhaps matches TRBD2 (6 bases). Germline values: CDR1 SEHNR, CDR2 FQNEAQ (reference sequence). V lost 5 bases, J lost 0 bases, and 18 bases lay in between. This CDR3 has 17 amino acids. CDR3 residues: CASSQYPGLLSTDTQYF. The CDR3 coding sequence is TGTGCCAGCAGCCAATACCCGGGACTTCTTAGCACAGATACGCAGTATTTT.

This clone was seen more than once but under ten times. V gene TRBV9 combines with J gene TRBJ1-3; TRBD1 might be the D (6 bases). The ends were cut back, 5 bases at V and 3 bases at J, with 18 bases in the middle. Per the germline V gene, CDR1 is SGDLS and CDR2 is YYNGEE. This CDR3 is built from 16 residues. The CDR3 sequence is CASSQQGIEVGNTIYF. The DNA of the CDR3 is TGTGCCAGCAGTCAACAGGGAATCGAGGTTGGAAACACCATATATTTT.

This clone has a single count. This rearrangement joins TRBV27 to TRBJ1-2; D gene ambiguous. This CDR3 comprises 13 residues. Germline V CDR1 and CDR2: MNHEY, SMNVEV (reference sequence). Trimming took 6 bases from V and 3 from J, leaving 11 bases between them. CDR3 sequence reads: CASRAGDHYGYTF. The DNA for the CDR3 is TGTGCCAGCAGGGCCGGGGATCACTATGGCTACACCTTC.

The rearrangement links TRBV19 to TRBJ2-5; 8 nucleotides match TRBD1. From germline, CDR1 is LNHDA and CDR2 SQIVND (reference sequence). Unmatched junction bases numbered 2, after V lost 4 bases and J lost 1 base. This CDR3 contains 14 residues. Written as DNA, the CDR3 is TGTGCCAGTAGTAAGGACAGGGCCCAAGAGACCCAGTACTTC. This codes for CASSKDRAQETQYF.

The sample holds one count of this clone. The chain joins TRBV10-1 to TRBJ2-5, with 8 bases that match TRBD2. The length of the CDR3 is 14 residues. The V gene's germline CDR1 is WNHNN and CDR2 SYGVQD (reference sequence). The ends lost 6 bases at V and 8 bases at J; junction bases unmatched: 11. CDR3 protein: CASSAVGREVTQYF. The CDR3 region has the DNA TGCGCCAGCAGCGCTGTCGGGAGGGAGGTAACCCAGTACTTC.

This clone was seen more than once but under ten times. The DNA for the CDR3 is TGCGCCAGCAGCAGAGAATATCGGGACAGGAGCTCCTACAATGAGCAGTTCTTC. Translation gives CASSREYRDRSSYNEQFF. This chain joins TRBV5-1 and TRBJ2-1; 8 bases are shared with TRBD1. The CDR3 sequence is 18 residues long. Per the germline V gene, CDR1 is SGHRS and CDR2 is YFSETQ. The ends lost 4 bases at V and 0 bases at J; junction bases unmatched: 12.

The chain is built from TRBV5-1 and TRBJ2-3; unclear D gene. Trimming removed 4 bases at V and 0 bases at J, with 15 bases between. Germline values: CDR1 SGHRS, CDR2 YFSETQ. The length of the CDR3 is 16 residues. CDR3 sequence reads: CASSPNPGWSTDTQYF. As DNA, the CDR3 is TGCGCCAGCAGCCCAAATCCCGGGTGGAGCACAGATACGCAGTATTTT.